A selection of T cell receptor beta chains follows, all from one sample in a study of blood T cell repertoires in COVID-19. Sequencing was performed with immunoSEQ multiplex PCR; in TCRdb, only in-frame clones are kept and a portion is missing. The sample holds roughly 240,000 clones, over 80% seen once. Sequenced input: PBMCs or T cells enriched from blood (not recorded which). The receptor source for this set is a woman aged 25 to 39 with acute COVID-19. Both conserved end residues are part of each CDR3. D genes are given only for firm matches. The size entry is marked missing in some rows and otherwise reads once, few, many or a size class.

.,TRBV25-1,.,TRBJ1-4,TGTGCCAGCTCCTCCTCCCAAACTGGAAAACTGTTTTTT,CASSSSQTGKLFF
.,TRBV29-1,.,TRBJ1-2,TGCAGCGTTGTGGAGGTCGAGAGCTACACCTTC,CSVVEVESYTF
.,TRBV7-6,.,TRBJ1-3,TGTGCCAGCAGCGCCAGCGTCGGGAACACCATATATTTT,CASSASVGNTIYF
.,TRBV19,.,TRBJ1-1,TGTGCCAGTAGTTTGCGAACGGTGAACACTGAAGCTTTCTTT,CASSLRTVNTEAFF
.,TRBV6-5,.,TRBJ2-3,TGTGCCAGCAGTTACTACCTACAGGGATCAGATACGCAGTATTTT,CASSYYLQGSDTQYF
.,TRBV4-1,.,TRBJ1-4,TGCGCCAGCAGCCAAGACCGCAGGAATGAAAAACTGTTTTTT,CASSQDRRNEKLFF
.,TRBV11-1,.,TRBJ1-1,TGTGCCAGCAGCTTAGGGGGGGTTCCGAACACTGAAGCTTTCTTT,CASSLGGVPNTEAFF
.,TRBV4-3,.,TRBJ1-1,TGCGCCAGCAGCCAAGATACGGGCAGGGCTGGTGAAGCTTTCTTT,CASSQDTGRAGEAFF
TRBD2,TRBV27,.,TRBJ2-5,TGTGCCAGCAGCTACGCACGGACTAGCCTTGAGACCCAGTACTTC,CASSYARTSLETQYF
.,TRBV6-5,.,TRBJ1-2,TGTGCCAGCAGCCCCCCGGGGGGCGGCTATGGCTACACCTTC,CASSPPGGGYGYTF
.,TRBV5-1,.,TRBJ1-2,TGCGCCAGCAGCTTGGGGGACTGGGACTATGGCTACACCTTC,CASSLGDWDYGYTF
TRBD2,TRBV10-3,.,TRBJ2-5,TGTGCCATCAGCGGGGGGGAAGAGACCCAGTACTTC,CAISGGEETQYF
TRBD1,TRBV6-6,once,TRBJ1-5,TGTGCCAGCAGTTACACAACAGGGGAGAATCAGCCCCAGCATTTT,CASSYTTGENQPQHF
TRBD1,TRBV5-1,.,TRBJ1-1,TGCGCCAGCAGCCAAACGGGACAGGGGAACACTGAAGCTTTCTTT,CASSQTGQGNTEAFF
.,TRBV9,few,TRBJ1-1,TGTGCCAGCAGCGTGGGACCGGGGGGCACTGAAGCTTTCTTT,CASSVGPGGTEAFF
.,TRBV6-5,.,TRBJ1-1,TGTGCCAGCAGTTACCGTCAAGACAGTTTGAACACTGAAGCTTTCTTT,CASSYRQDSLNTEAFF
TRBD2,TRBV30,.,TRBJ2-3,TGTGCCTGGAGTGCTAGCGGATCTAGCACAGATACGCAGTATTTT,CAWSASGSSTDTQYF
TRBD1,TRBV19,.,TRBJ2-1,TGTGCCAGTAGTATAAAGACAGGGCCTTACAATGAGCAGTTCTTC,CASSIKTGPYNEQFF
.,TRBV4-3,.,TRBJ2-3,TGCGCCAGCAGCCAAGATATCCAGGGCACAGATACGCAGTATTTT,CASSQDIQGTDTQYF
.,TRBV6-1,.,TRBJ2-1,TGTGCCAGCAGTGAATTCGGGGGAGTCTACAATGAGCAGTTCTTC,CASSEFGGVYNEQFF
.,TRBV18,.,TRBJ1-2,TGTGCCAGCTCACCGGGGCCCGAGAACTATGGCTACACCTTC,CASSPGPENYGYTF
.,TRBV7-2,.,TRBJ1-6,TGTGCCAGCAGCTTAGGCCTAGATAATTCACCCCTCCACTTT,CASSLGLDNSPLHF
.,TRBV20-1,.,TRBJ2-1,TGCAGTGCTAAAGGAGGGAATGAGCAGTTCTTC,CSAKGGNEQFF
.,TRBV2,.,TRBJ1-5,TGTGCCAGCACAGGGTGGGATCAGCCCCAGCATTTT,CASTGWDQPQHF
.,TRBV6-5,.,TRBJ1-3,TGTGCCACGGCGGGGGGCGAGGCTGGAAACACCATATATTTT,CATAGGEAGNTIYF
TRBD1,TRBV14,.,TRBJ1-1,TGTGCCAGCAGCGCCAACAGGGGTTCAAGTGAAGCTTTCTTT,CASSANRGSSEAFF
.,TRBV25-1,.,TRBJ1-2,TGTGCCAGCAGGGGGGGGCCTGGCTACACCTTC,CASRGGPGYTF
TRBD1,TRBV6-5,once,TRBJ2-7,TGTGCCAGCAGAGTTGGACAGGGGGCCTACGAGCAGTACTTC,CASRVGQGAYEQYF
.,TRBV18,.,TRBJ1-1,TGTGCCAGCCTCCAAGGACAGCGAACGGGATTAACTGAAGCTTTCTTT,CASLQGQRTGLTEAFF
.,TRBV6-5,.,TRBJ1-2,TGTGCCAGCAGTTACTCCCTCACGAGGGCCCTTGGCTACACCTTC,CASSYSLTRALGYTF
.,TRBV7-9,.,TRBJ1-2,TGTGCCAGCAGCACGGGGGTTTTTGGCTACACCTTC,CASSTGVFGYTF
.,TRBV5-1,.,TRBJ1-1,TGCGCCAGCAGCTTGGCCGGAATCAGGGTGAACACTGAAGCTTTCTTT,CASSLAGIRVNTEAFF
.,TRBV5-1,.,TRBJ2-2,TGCGCCAGCAGCACCGGGTTCACCGGGGAGCTGTTTTTT,CASSTGFTGELFF
.,TRBV5-5,.,TRBJ1-5,TGTGCCAGCAGCCAGACAGGTTATAGCAATCAGCCCCAGCATTTT,CASSQTGYSNQPQHF
.,TRBV10-1,.,TRBJ1-6,TGCGCCAGCAGTGGACAGATCGATTCACCCCTCCACTTT,CASSGQIDSPLHF
.,TRBV4-2,.,TRBJ1-1,TGTGCCAGCAGCCAAAGACTGGGGGAGGAGAGTGAAGCTTTCTTT,CASSQRLGEESEAFF
TRBD1,TRBV18,.,TRBJ1-1,TGTGCCAGCTCACTCTCGGGACAGGTGGACACTGAAGCTTTCTTT,CASSLSGQVDTEAFF
.,TRBV3-1/TRBV3-2,.,TRBJ1-5,TGTGCCAGCAGCCAAGATCGGGCAGGAGGCCAGCCCCAGCATTTT,CASSQDRAGGQPQHF
TRBD2,TRBV7-2,.,TRBJ2-7,TGTGCCAGCAGCTTAGTCCCACTAGCGGGGTTTGAGCAGTACTTC,CASSLVPLAGFEQYF
.,TRBV25-1,.,TRBJ2-2,TGTGCCAGCACGTTGGGGGGGAACACCGGGGAGCTGTTTTTT,CASTLGGNTGELFF
.,TRBV25-1,.,TRBJ1-2,TGTGCCAGCAGTGAGCGGACAGTAAGCTATGGCTACACCTTC,CASSERTVSYGYTF
.,TRBV2,.,TRBJ1-5,TGTGCCAGCAGTGGGACAGCAAGCAATCAGCCCCAGCATTTT,CASSGTASNQPQHF
.,TRBV7-7,.,TRBJ2-3,TGTGCTAGCAGCCGCGGACTGCGCACAGATACGCAGTATTTT,CASSRGLRTDTQYF